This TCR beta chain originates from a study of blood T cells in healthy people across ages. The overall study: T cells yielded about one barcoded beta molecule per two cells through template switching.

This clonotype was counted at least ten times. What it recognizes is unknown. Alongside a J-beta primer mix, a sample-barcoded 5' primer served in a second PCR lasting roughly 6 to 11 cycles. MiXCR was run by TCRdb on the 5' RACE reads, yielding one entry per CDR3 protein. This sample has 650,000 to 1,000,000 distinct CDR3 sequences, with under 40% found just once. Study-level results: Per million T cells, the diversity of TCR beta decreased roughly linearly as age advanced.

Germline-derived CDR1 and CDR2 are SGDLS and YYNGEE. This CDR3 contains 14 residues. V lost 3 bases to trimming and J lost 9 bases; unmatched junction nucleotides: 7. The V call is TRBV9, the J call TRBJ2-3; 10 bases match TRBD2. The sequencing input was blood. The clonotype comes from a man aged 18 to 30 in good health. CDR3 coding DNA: TGTGCCAGCAGCGGGACTTTACTAGCGGGAACGCAGTATTTT. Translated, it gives CASSGTLLAGTQYF.